A selection of T cell receptor beta chains follows, all from one sample in a study of cytomegalovirus exposure and HLA in healthy donors. TCRdb keeps only in-frame clones here, not all; method: immunoSEQ multiplex PCR. The table includes 150,000 to 200,000 clones, about 64% detected once. The specimen was PBMCs. These receptors were taken from a middle-aged man in good health and CMV-seronegative. Each CDR3 is given with its conserved first and last residue. D genes are given only for firm matches. Where a row states a size, it is once, few, many or the class of an expanded clone; other rows omit it.

D: TRBD1; size: .; V: TRBV4-1; J: TRBJ1-6; CDR3: CASSPRTDRGHNSPLHF; DNA: TGCGCCAGCAGCCCCCGGACGGACAGGGGCCATAATTCACCCCTCCACTTT
D: TRBD1; size: .; V: TRBV28; J: TRBJ1-6; CDR3: CASTSGQSFLALHF; DNA: TGTGCCAGCACCTCGGGACAGTCGTTTTTGGCCCTCCACTTT
D: .; size: .; V: TRBV11-2; J: TRBJ2-2; CDR3: CASSVARVSTGELFF; DNA: TGTGCCAGCAGCGTGGCGAGGGTCAGCACCGGGGAGCTGTTTTTT
D: .; size: few; V: TRBV28; J: TRBJ2-7; CDR3: CASTGLYEQYF; DNA: TGTGCCAGCACAGGATTATACGAGCAGTACTTC
D: .; size: .; V: TRBV7-9; J: TRBJ2-2; CDR3: CASSLEGIWNTGELFF; DNA: TGTGCCAGCAGCTTAGAGGGGATTTGGAACACCGGGGAGCTGTTTTTT
D: .; size: once; V: TRBV16; J: TRBJ1-5; CDR3: CASSQSSGAGGQPQHF; DNA: TGTGCCAGCAGCCAATCCTCAGGGGCGGGCGGACAGCCCCAGCATTTT
D: .; size: once; V: TRBV9; J: TRBJ2-1; CDR3: CASSVVPGRKQFF; DNA: TGTGCCAGCAGCGTAGTGCCGGGGAGGAAGCAGTTCTTC
D: TRBD1; size: .; V: TRBV5-6; J: TRBJ1-3; CDR3: CASSLTGDSGNTIYF; DNA: TGTGCCAGCAGCCTGACAGGGGACTCTGGAAACACCATATATTTT
D: TRBD1; size: .; V: TRBV10-2; J: TRBJ2-7; CDR3: CASSEGRGQGVSEQYF; DNA: TGCGCCAGCAGTGAAGGGCGGGGACAGGGAGTCTCCGAGCAGTACTTC
D: TRBD1; size: .; V: TRBV4-1; J: TRBJ1-2; CDR3: CASSPEAGQGASSYGYTF; DNA: TGCGCCAGCAGCCCCGAGGCGGGACAGGGGGCATCGAGTTATGGCTACACCTTC
D: TRBD1; size: .; V: TRBV6-5; J: TRBJ2-7; CDR3: CASSSHRGGSYEQYF; DNA: TGTGCCAGCAGTTCGCACAGGGGTGGCTCCTACGAGCAGTACTTC
D: TRBD1; size: few; V: TRBV7-9; J: TRBJ1-6; CDR3: CASSPRGTGNSPLHF; DNA: TGTGCCAGCAGCCCGAGGGGGACAGGGAATTCACCCCTCCACTTT
D: TRBD2; size: .; V: TRBV9; J: TRBJ2-3; CDR3: CASSLGGGTDTQYF; DNA: TGTGCCAGCAGCCTGGGCGGGGGGACAGATACGCAGTATTTT
D: .; size: .; V: TRBV6-6; J: TRBJ1-5; CDR3: CASSRQNSNQPQHF; DNA: TGTGCCAGCAGCCGACAGAATAGCAATCAGCCCCAGCATTTT
D: TRBD1; size: few; V: TRBV5-1; J: TRBJ1-2; CDR3: CASRPGGSDYGYTF; DNA: TGCGCCAGCAGGCCAGGGGGTAGCGACTATGGCTACACCTTC
D: .; size: few; V: TRBV18; J: TRBJ1-2; CDR3: CASSPIEGNYGYTF; DNA: TGTGCCAGCTCACCGATTGAGGGTAACTATGGCTACACCTTC